This TCR beta chain was captured in a study of memory CD4+ T cells and cytomegalovirus serostatus (dated by TCRdb to between 2018 and 2020). In terms of the full investigation: The cohort included around 35 healthy adults from Belgium, of whom 9 were CMV seropositive and about 25 were CMV seronegative. To replicate a published TCR-based CMV serostatus classifier, the study sequenced CD4+ memory TCRbeta repertoires from a Belgian cohort whose cytomegalovirus serostatus was known.

With respect to this clone: It lacks a known antigen. Base qualities were left out, and no much larger clone turns up one base away.

A FACSAria II was used to sort memory CD4+ T cells, defined as single viable CD3+CD4+CD8-CD45RO+ cells. CMV serostatus was assessed using a Roche Elecsys assay, by which serum IgG against CMV pp150, pp28, p38 and p52 was detected. After the samples were thawed, total CD4+ T cells were enriched through positive selection using CD4 magnetic microbeads. Samples originated from another study that specifically interrogated the CD4+ T cell memory repertoire. Peripheral blood mononuclear cells were isolated and cryopreserved following standard operating procedures; serum was stored at -80 °C. The staining relied on CD3-PerCP (BW264/56), CD4-APC (RPA-T4), CD45RO-PE (UCHT1) and CD8-Pacific Orange (3B5) antibodies, and Sytox blue was used to exclude non-viable cells. The Quick-DNA Microprep Kit was used to extract genomic DNA from the sorted cells. Amplification of TCRbeta DNA was done with the immunoSEQ hsTCRbeta kit, following the protocol from the manufacturer. TCRbeta libraries were sequenced on an Illumina MiSeq instrument. The authors processed their data as follows. After out-of-frame sequences were removed, around 2,200,000 distinct TCRbeta sequences remained, averaging about 61,000 per individual. Each individual was scored according to the count of 164 previously reported CMV-associated TCRbeta sequences and the total productive distinct TCRbeta count. A beta-binomial model was reimplemented in Python, and scikit-learn random forests with default parameters were trained on US cohort data. On the Belgian cohort, classifier performance was reported as the median AUC, along with percentile confidence intervals, across 10,000 bootstrap iterations. TCRdb's version of the immuneACCESS table is confined to in-frame rearrangements and falls short of the full clone set. An unresolved V gene accounts for under half of the shortfall where checked; the remainder is of unknown origin. V, J and clone size are those of that table, while D and trimming were read from the DNA. The sample contains some 53,000 clones, about 73% of them found a single time. About 0.79% of the sample is held by the ten biggest clonotypes.

The germline V gene provides CDR1 SGHTA and CDR2 FQGNSA. The germline ends are 14 bases apart after V is trimmed by 1 base and J by 5 bases. The CDR3 sequence holds 15 residues, the cysteine and phenylalanine included. The kept DNA is CDR3 alone, 45 bases in frame from the first base. The investigation overall reported the following: CMV serostatus prediction reached a median bootstrapped AUC of about 0.94 with the original framework and 0.91 with a US-trained random forest. Among the 150 to 200 previously reported CMV-associated TCRbeta sequences, some 70 showed up in the CD4+ memory repertoires, with each one found in between one and five individuals. The original-framework classifier achieved a median bootstrapped AUC of roughly 0.95 with a 95% CI of 0.76-1.00 on the Belgian cohort. Results were interpreted as suggesting that the CMV-associated TCR signature is largely present in the CD4+ memory repertoire. Unlike the original study, which covered naive and memory CD4+ and CD8+ populations, the Belgian study sequenced only CD4+CD45RO+ memory cells.

The sequenced sample consisted of memory CD4+ T cells from blood. The V gene is TRBV7-2 and the J gene is TRBJ2-5; a weak D assignment points to TRBD2 (6 bases agree). This TCR derives from an adult in good health and CMV-seronegative. The CDR3 is CASSLDFGGGETQYF. The nucleotide sequence reads as follows: TGTGCCAGCAGCTTAGACTTTGGTGGGGGGGAGACCCAGTACTTC.